This T cell receptor (beta chain) was sequenced in a study of cytomegalovirus exposure and HLA in healthy donors. This clone has a single count. The antigen is not known. Whole-study findings and limits: Researchers reported that three CMV-associated chains were confirmed in vitro as CMV antigen-specific.

The CDR3 runs 16 residues. V lost 5 bases and J lost 5, with 19 bases in between. Germline V gene sequence: CDR1 MDHEN, CDR2 SYDVKM. TCRdb keeps only in-frame clones here, not all; method: immunoSEQ multiplex PCR. There are about 68,000 clones in the sample; roughly nine tenths occur only once, and about 3% lies in the top ten. This chain links TRBV28 with TRBJ2-1; D perhaps matches TRBD2 (6 bases). Sequencing was carried out using PBMCs. The origin of this receptor is a man in his late teens or twenties in good health and CMV-seronegative. The CDR3 DNA sequence: TGTGCCAGCAGTGGGATTATGGCGGGAATCGACAATGAGCAGTTCTTC. It specifies CASSGIMAGIDNEQFF. Full variable domain (missing parts from reference TRBV28 and TRBJ2-1): DVKVTQSSRYLVKRTGEKVFLECVQDMDHENMFWYRQDPGLGLRLIYFSYDVKMKEKGDIPEGYSVSREKKERFSLILESASTNQTSMYLCASSGIMAGIDNEQFFGPGTRLTVL.